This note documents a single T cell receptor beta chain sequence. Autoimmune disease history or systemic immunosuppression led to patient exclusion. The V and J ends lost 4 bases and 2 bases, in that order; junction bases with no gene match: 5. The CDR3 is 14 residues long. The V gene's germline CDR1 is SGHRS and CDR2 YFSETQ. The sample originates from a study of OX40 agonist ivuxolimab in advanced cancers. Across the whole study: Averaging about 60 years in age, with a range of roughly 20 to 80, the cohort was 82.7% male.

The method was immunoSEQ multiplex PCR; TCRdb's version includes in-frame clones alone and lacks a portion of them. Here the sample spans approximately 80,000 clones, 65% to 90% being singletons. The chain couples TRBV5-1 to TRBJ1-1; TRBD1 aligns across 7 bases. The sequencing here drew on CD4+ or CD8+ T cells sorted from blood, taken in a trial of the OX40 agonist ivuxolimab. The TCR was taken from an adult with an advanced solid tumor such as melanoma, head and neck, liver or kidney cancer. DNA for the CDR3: TGCGCCAGCAGCCCGGGACAGATAAACACTGAAGCTTTCTTT. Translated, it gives CASSPGQINTEAFF.